A selection of T cell receptor beta chains follows, all from one sample in a study of molecular identifiers for immune sequencing clone quantification. MiXCR, run by TCRdb on the PCR reads, gives a single entry per CDR3 protein. The sample yields over 600,000 distinct CDR3 sequences, about 20% seen once. The specimen sequenced was naive CD8+ T cells from blood, with Jurkat cell RNA spiked in. Receptors originate from a human donor in good health. Some libraries in this study had Jurkat cell RNA spiked in. Each CDR3 is given with its conserved first and last residue. A D gene is named only where the DNA matches it firmly. Rows give clone size only sometimes, using once, few, many, or a class for an expanded clone.

v_call,j_call,d_call,clone_size,cdr3_nt,cdr3_aa
TRBV20-1,TRBJ1-6,NA,many,TGCAGTGTCCCATCAGAGTCCGATTATTCACCCCTCCACTTT,CSVPSESDYSPLHF
TRBV7-3,TRBJ2-5,NA,many,TGTGCCAGCAGTTTACAGGGTAGGGGAGAGACCCAGTACTTC,CASSLQGRGETQYF
TRBV19,TRBJ2-7,NA,many,TGTGCCAGTAGTACGCTCGGGGGCCTGGACGAGCAGTACTTC,CASSTLGGLDEQYF
TRBV7-2,TRBJ2-2,NA,NA,TGTGCCAGCAGCCCCCGTGGGGGAAGTATCGCGAACACCGGGGAGCTGTTTTTT,CASSPRGGSIANTGELFF
TRBV13,TRBJ2-1,TRBD2,NA,TGTGCCAGCAGCAAACTAGCGGGGGACTCCTACAATGAGCAGTTCTTC,CASSKLAGDSYNEQFF
TRBV19,TRBJ2-3,NA,many,TGTGCCACCATACTTCCAAACACAGATACGCAGTATTTT,CATILPNTDTQYF
TRBV20-1,TRBJ1-2,NA,few,TGCAGTGTTAACCGGGACACCGATAATTCTAACTATGGCTACACCTTC,CSVNRDTDNSNYGYTF
TRBV4-1,TRBJ2-7,NA,many,TGCGCCAGCAGCCAAGTAGAGAAGCTCGACAACACCTACGAGCAGTACTTC,CASSQVEKLDNTYEQYF
TRBV9,TRBJ1-1,NA,many,TGTGCCAGCAGCGTAGCACCCGTGGACAGTCTGAACACTGAAGCTTTCTTT,CASSVAPVDSLNTEAFF
TRBV6-2/TRBV6-3,TRBJ2-7,TRBD2,many,TGTGCCAGCGCCATCGGCGGGGGGGCCTCGTACGAGCAGTACTTC,CASAIGGGASYEQYF